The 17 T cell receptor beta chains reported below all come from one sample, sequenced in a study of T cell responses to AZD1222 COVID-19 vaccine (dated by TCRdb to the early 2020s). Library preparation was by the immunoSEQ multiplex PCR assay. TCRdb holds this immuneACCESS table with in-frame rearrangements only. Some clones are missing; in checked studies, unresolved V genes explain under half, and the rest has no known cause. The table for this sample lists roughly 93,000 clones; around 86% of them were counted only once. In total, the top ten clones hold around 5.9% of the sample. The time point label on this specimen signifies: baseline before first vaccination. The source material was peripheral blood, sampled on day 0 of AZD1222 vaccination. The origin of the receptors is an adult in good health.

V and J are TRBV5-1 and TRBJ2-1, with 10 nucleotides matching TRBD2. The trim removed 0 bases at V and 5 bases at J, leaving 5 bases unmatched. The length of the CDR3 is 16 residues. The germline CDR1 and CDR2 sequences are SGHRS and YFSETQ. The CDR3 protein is CASSLGRSGRNNEQFF. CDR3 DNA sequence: TGCGCCAGCAGCTTGGGCCGTAGCGGGAGGAACAATGAGCAGTTCTTC. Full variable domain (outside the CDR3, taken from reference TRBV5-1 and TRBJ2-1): KAGVTQTPRYLIKTRGQQVTLSCSPISGHRSVSWYQQTPGQGLQFLFEYFSETQRNKGNFPGRFSGRQFSNSRSEMNVSTLELGDSALYLCASSLGRSGRNNEQFFGPGTRLTVL.

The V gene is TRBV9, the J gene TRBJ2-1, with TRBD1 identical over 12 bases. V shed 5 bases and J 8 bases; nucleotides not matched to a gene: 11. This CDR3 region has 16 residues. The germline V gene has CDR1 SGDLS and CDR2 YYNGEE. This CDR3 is CASSITGTGGMDEQFF. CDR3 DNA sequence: TGTGCCAGCAGTATTACCGGGACAGGGGGCATGGATGAGCAGTTCTTC.

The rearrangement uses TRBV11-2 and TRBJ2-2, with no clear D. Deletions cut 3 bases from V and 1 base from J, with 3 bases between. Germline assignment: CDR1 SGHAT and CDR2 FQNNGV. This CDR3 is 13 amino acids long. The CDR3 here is CASSLENTGELFF. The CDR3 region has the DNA TGTGCCAGCAGCTTGGAGAACACCGGGGAGCTGTTTTTT.

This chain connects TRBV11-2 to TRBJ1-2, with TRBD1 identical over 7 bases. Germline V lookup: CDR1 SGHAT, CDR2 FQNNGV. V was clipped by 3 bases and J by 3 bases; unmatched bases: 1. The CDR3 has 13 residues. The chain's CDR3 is CASSFQGDYGYTF. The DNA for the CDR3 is TGTGCCAGCAGCTTTCAGGGGGACTATGGCTACACCTTC.

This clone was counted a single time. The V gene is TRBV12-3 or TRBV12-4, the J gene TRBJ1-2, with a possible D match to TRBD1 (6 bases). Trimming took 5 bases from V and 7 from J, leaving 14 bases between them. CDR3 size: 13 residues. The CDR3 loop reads CASSGGQWGGYTF. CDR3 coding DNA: TGTGCCAGCAGTGGGGGCCAGTGGGGTGGCTACACCTTC.

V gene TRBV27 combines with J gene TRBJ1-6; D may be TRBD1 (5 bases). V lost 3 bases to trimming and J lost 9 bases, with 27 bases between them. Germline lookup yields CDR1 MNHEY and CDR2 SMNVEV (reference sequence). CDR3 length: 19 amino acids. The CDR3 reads CASSFIRANYGGMISPLHF. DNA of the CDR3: TGTGCCAGCAGTTTTATCCGGGCGAATTATGGGGGGATGATTTCACCCCTCCACTTT.

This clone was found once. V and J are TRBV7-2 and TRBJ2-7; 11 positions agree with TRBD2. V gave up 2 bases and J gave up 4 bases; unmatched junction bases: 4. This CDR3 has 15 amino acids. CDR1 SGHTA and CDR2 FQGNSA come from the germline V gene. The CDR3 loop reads CASSLIPSGGYEQYF. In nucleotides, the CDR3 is TGTGCCAGCAGCTTAATCCCTAGCGGGGGGTACGAGCAGTACTTC. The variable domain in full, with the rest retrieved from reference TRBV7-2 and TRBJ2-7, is GAGVSQSPSNKVTEKGKDVELRCDPISGHTALYWYRQSLGQGLEFLIYFQGNSAPDKSGLPSDRFSAERTGGSVSTLTIQRTQQEDSAVYLCASSLIPSGGYEQYFGPGTRLTVT.

This chain's CDR3 is CASSKAAGQGAYNEQFF. DNA for the CDR3: TGTGCCAGCAGCAAAGCAGCTGGACAGGGCGCCTACAATGAGCAGTTCTTC. This chain uses TRBV21-1 with TRBJ2-1; the table assigns TRBD1, which was not confirmed against the DNA. TRBV21-1 is a documented pseudogene. CDR3 size: 17 residues.

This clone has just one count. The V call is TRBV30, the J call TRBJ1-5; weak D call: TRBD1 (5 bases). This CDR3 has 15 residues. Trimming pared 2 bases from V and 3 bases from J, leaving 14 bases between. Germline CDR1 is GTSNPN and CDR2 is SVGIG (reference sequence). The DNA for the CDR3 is TGTGCCTGGAGTTGGAACGACAGCCCCAATCAGCCCCAGCATTTT. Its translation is CAWSWNDSPNQPQHF. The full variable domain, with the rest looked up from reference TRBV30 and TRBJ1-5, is SQTIHQWPATLVQPVGSPLSLECTVEGTSNPNLYWYRQAAGRGLQLLFYSVGIGQISSEVPQNLSASRPQDRQFILSSKKLLLSDSGFYLCAWSWNDSPNQPQHFGDGTRLSIL.

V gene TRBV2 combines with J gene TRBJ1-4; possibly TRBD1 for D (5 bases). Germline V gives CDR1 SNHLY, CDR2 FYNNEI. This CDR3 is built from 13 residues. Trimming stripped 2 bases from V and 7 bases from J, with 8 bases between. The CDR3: CASSEKGREKLFF. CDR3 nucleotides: TGTGCCAGCAGTGAAAAGGGGCGTGAAAAACTGTTTTTT.

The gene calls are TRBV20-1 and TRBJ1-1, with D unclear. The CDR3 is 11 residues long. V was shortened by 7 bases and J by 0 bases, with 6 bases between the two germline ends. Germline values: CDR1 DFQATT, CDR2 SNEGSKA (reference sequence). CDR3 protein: CSVTVNTEAFF. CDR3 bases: TGCAGTGTCACGGTGAACACTGAAGCTTTCTTT.

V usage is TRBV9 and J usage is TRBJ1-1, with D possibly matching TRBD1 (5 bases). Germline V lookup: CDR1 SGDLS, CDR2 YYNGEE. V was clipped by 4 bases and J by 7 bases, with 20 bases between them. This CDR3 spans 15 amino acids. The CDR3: CASSRGRGIGDEAFF. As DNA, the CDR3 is TGTGCCAGCAGCCGGGGCCGGGGGATTGGTGATGAAGCTTTCTTT.

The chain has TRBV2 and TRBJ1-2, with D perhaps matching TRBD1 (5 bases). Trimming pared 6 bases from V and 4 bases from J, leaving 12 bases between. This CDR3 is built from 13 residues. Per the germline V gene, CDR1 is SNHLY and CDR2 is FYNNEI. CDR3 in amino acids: CASSLQGGYGYTF. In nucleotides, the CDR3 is TGTGCCAGCAGCCTGCAGGGCGGCTATGGCTACACCTTC.

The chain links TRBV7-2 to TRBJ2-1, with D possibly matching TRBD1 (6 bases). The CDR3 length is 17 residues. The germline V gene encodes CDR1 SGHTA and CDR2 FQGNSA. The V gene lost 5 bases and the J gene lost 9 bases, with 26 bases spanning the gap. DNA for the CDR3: TGTGCCAGCAGCCCACCCGACAGGTGGGGTACATTGGTTGAGCAGTTCTTC. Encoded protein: CASSPPDRWGTLVEQFF. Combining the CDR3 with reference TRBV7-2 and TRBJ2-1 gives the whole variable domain GAGVSQSPSNKVTEKGKDVELRCDPISGHTALYWYRQSLGQGLEFLIYFQGNSAPDKSGLPSDRFSAERTGGSVSTLTIQRTQQEDSAVYLCASSPPDRWGTLVEQFFGPGTRLTVL.

The CDR3, as DNA: TGTGCCAGCCTCCTCGCGCGCACAGATACGCAGTATTTT. Amino acid sequence: CASLLARTDTQYF. The chain carries TRBV2 and TRBJ2-3; D uncertain. The V end was cut by 8 bases, the J end by 1 base, with 10 bases between. Germline V CDR1 and CDR2: SNHLY, FYNNEI. This CDR3 region has 13 residues.

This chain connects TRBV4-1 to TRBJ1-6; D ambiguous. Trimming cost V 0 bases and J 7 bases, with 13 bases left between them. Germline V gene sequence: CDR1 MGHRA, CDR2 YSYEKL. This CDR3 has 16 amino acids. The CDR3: CASSQEAGAGNSPLHF. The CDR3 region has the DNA TGCGCCAGCAGCCAAGAGGCGGGCGCGGGGAATTCACCCCTCCACTTT.

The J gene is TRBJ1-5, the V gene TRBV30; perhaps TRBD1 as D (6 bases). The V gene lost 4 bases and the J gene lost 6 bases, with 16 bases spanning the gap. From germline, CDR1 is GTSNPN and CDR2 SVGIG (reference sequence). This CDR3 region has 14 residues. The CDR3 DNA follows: TGTGCCTGGACCCCTGGGGGGGCGGTTCAGCCCCAGCATTTT. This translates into CAWTPGGAVQPQHF.